Shown below are 25 T cell receptor beta chains from a single sample sequenced in a study of blood T cell repertoires in COVID-19. Using immunoSEQ multiplex PCR, the repertoire was profiled, and TCRdb retains in-frame clones only, with some absent. The sample has about 270,000 clones; approximately 85% are singletons. The sample taken for sequencing was peripheral blood. These receptors were obtained from a woman aged 80 or older with COVID-19, enrolled during active disease.

This clone was seen just once. This rearrangement joins TRBV6-6 to TRBJ1-2; maybe TRBD1 (5 bases). The CDR3 sequence is 15 residues long. The germline V gene encodes CDR1 MNHNY and CDR2 SVGAGI (reference sequence). With 2 bases removed from V and 2 bases from J, the gap between germline ends came to 12 bases. CDR3 DNA: TGTGCCAGCAGTTACACGGCAGGGTCCAACTATGGCTACACCTTC. Translation gives CASSYTAGSNYGYTF.

This chain joins TRBV27 and TRBJ2-7; tentatively, D is TRBD1 (7 bases). CDR3 length equals 14 residues. Germline-derived CDR1 and CDR2 are MNHEY and SMNVEV (reference sequence). Deletions cut 4 bases from V and 5 bases from J, with 15 bases between. CDR3 nucleotides: TGTGCCAGCAGTTCCTGGCAGGGGGGCCACGAGCAGTACTTC. It codes for CASSSWQGGHEQYF.

The CDR3 nucleotides are TGTGCCAGCAGCCCCTCCGGACTCCTCACAGATACGCAGTATTTT. It is translated as CASSPSGLLTDTQYF. The rearrangement uses TRBV9 and TRBJ2-3, with D perhaps TRBD2 (5 bases). Trimming stripped 4 bases from V and 2 bases from J, with 14 bases between. Per the germline V gene, CDR1 is SGDLS and CDR2 is YYNGEE. There are 15 residues in the CDR3.

The chain carries TRBV3-1 (or the pseudogene TRBV3-2) and TRBJ1-1; D uncertain. V lost 4 bases to trimming and J lost 2 bases, with 14 bases between them. Germline CDR1 and CDR2: LGHDT and YNNKEL (reference sequence). The CDR3 has 15 residues. The DNA for the CDR3 is TGTGCCAGCAGCCCCCTGGAGTTGGCAAACACTGAAGCTTTCTTT. Translating gives CASSPLELANTEAFF.

The gene calls are TRBV7-2 and TRBJ1-3, with a tentative D call TRBD1 (5 bases). V was clipped by 1 base and J by 8 bases, with 15 bases between them. CDR1 SGHTA and CDR2 FQGNSA come from the germline V gene. CDR3 length: 15 amino acids. As DNA, the CDR3 is TGTGCCAGCAGCTTAGGAGGCAGGGCTTTGGACACCATATATTTT. It is translated as CASSLGGRALDTIYF. The full variable domain, completed using reference TRBV7-2 and TRBJ1-3, is GAGVSQSPSNKVTEKGKDVELRCDPISGHTALYWYRQSLGQGLEFLIYFQGNSAPDKSGLPSDRFSAERTGGSVSTLTIQRTQQEDSAVYLCASSLGGRALDTIYFGEGSWLTVV.

The J gene is TRBJ1-5, the V gene TRBV6-6, with D perhaps TRBD1 (5 bases). V was shortened by 0 bases and J by 5 bases, with 11 bases between the two germline ends. CDR3 size: 15 residues. Per the germline V gene, CDR1 is MNHNY and CDR2 is SVGAGI (reference sequence). The CDR3 region has the DNA TGTGCCAGCAGTTACTCGATAGGGGCCCATCAGCCCCAGCATTTT. Translated, it gives CASSYSIGAHQPQHF.

This clone was observed a few times. The V and J genes are TRBV5-6 and TRBJ2-5; D perhaps matches TRBD1 (6 bases). The CDR3 loop spans 15 amino acids. Germline assignment: CDR1 SGHDT and CDR2 YYEEEE. With 4 bases removed from V and 2 bases from J, the gap between germline ends came to 15 bases. The CDR3 DNA is TGTGCCAGCAGCACACCCGGGACATATCAAGAGACCCAGTACTTC. It encodes CASSTPGTYQETQYF. The full variable domain, with the rest looked up from reference TRBV5-6 and TRBJ2-5, is DAGVTQSPTHLIKTRGQQVTLRCSPKSGHDTVSWYQQALGQGPQFIFQYYEEEERQRGNFPDRFSGHQFPNYSSELNVNALLLGDSALYLCASSTPGTYQETQYFGPGTRLLVL.

V and J are TRBV29-1 and TRBJ1-1, with a weak D call TRBD1 (6 bases). The CDR3 runs to 13 residues. The germline V gene encodes CDR1 SQVTM and CDR2 ANQGSEA. V lost 5 bases, J lost 4 bases, and 14 bases lay in between. CDR3 bases: TGCAGCGTTCGGACAGCTGCGGGCACTGAAGCTTTCTTT. It codes for CSVRTAAGTEAFF. Full variable domain (rest looked up from reference TRBV29-1 and TRBJ1-1): SAVISQKPSRDICQRGTSLTIQCQVDSQVTMMFWYRQQPGQSLTLIATANQGSEATYESGFVIDKFPISRPNLTFSTLTVSNMSPEDSSIYLCSVRTAAGTEAFFGQGTRLTVV.

This clone was seen only once. This chain joins TRBV6-2 or TRBV6-3 and TRBJ1-1; D gene uncertain. Trimming removed 0 bases from V and 5 bases from J, with 19 bases in between. Germline V gene lookup returns CDR1 MNHEY and CDR2 SVGEGT. The CDR3 runs to 17 residues. The CDR3 DNA reads as TGTGCCAGCAGTTACTCGACCGGTCTCGGGGAGTGGACTGAAGCTTTCTTT. This gives the protein CASSYSTGLGEWTEAFF.

CDR3 sequence reads: CASSRGGAARSPPLHF. The DNA of the CDR3 is TGTGCCAGCAGCCGGGGGGGGGCAGCTCGATCACCACCCCTCCACTTT. This chain uses TRBV7-2 with TRBJ1-6, with a tentative D call TRBD1 (6 bases). CDR1 SGHTA and CDR2 FQGNSA come from the germline V gene. V was cut by 5 bases and J by 11 bases, with 22 bases left in between. This CDR3 comprises 16 residues.

The chain uses TRBV7-6 and TRBJ1-6; possibly TRBD1 for D (6 bases). Germline lookup yields CDR1 SGHVS and CDR2 FNYEAQ. This CDR3 has 15 amino acids. The V gene lost 0 bases and the J gene lost 9 bases, with 12 bases spanning the gap. CDR3 residues: CASSLAGQGISPLHF. The CDR3 DNA follows: TGTGCCAGCAGCTTAGCAGGGCAGGGGATTTCACCCCTCCACTTT.

In this sample, this clone turned up a few times. The chain uses TRBV5-1 and TRBJ1-4, with unresolved D. CDR3 size: 17 residues. CDR1 and CDR2 from the germline V gene are SGHRS and YFSETQ. Trimming removed 2 bases from V and 4 bases from J, with 18 bases in between. CDR3 sequence: CASSFGIKTWDNEKLFF. As DNA, the CDR3 is TGCGCCAGCAGCTTCGGGATAAAGACCTGGGATAATGAAAAACTGTTTTTT.

V gene TRBV9 combines with J gene TRBJ1-2; D is unclear. The CDR3 covers 14 residues. Trimming shortened V by 0 bases and J by 5 bases, and 11 bases separated the two germline ends. Germline CDR1 reads SGDLS; CDR2 reads YYNGEE. Here the CDR3 DNA reads TGTGCCAGCAGCGTAGGGGGAGGCTTTTATGGCTACACCTTC. Translated: CASSVGGGFYGYTF.

The rearrangement uses TRBV18 and TRBJ1-3; D gene unclear. From germline, CDR1 is KGHSH and CDR2 LQKENI. Trimming left V 6 bases short and J 3 bases short, with 12 bases between. The CDR3 sequence is 14 residues long. CDR3 in amino acids: CASSDAGGGNTIYF. The CDR3 bases are TGTGCCAGCTCTGACGCGGGTGGTGGAAACACCATATATTTT.

This clone has a handful of counts. V is TRBV18 and J is TRBJ1-5, with a tentative D call TRBD1 (5 bases). The CDR3 contains 14 residues. V shed 6 bases and J shed 5 bases, with 14 bases lying between them. Germline values: CDR1 KGHSH, CDR2 LQKENI. The DNA for the CDR3 is TGTGCCAGCTCTCCGCCGGGAGGGGATCAGCCCCAGCATTTT. It specifies CASSPPGGDQPQHF. Drawing the rest from reference TRBV18 and TRBJ1-5, the complete variable domain is NAGVMQNPRHLVRRRGQEARLRCSPMKGHSHVYWYRQLPEEGLKFMVYLQKENIIDESGMPKERFSAEFPKEGPSILRIQQVVRGDSAAYFCASSPPGGDQPQHFGDGTRLSIL.

The rearrangement joins TRBV2 to TRBJ2-5; no clear D. Germline V CDR1 and CDR2: SNHLY, FYNNEI. The CDR3 covers 11 residues. The V end lost 7 bases, the J end lost 5 bases, and 8 bases lay between the germline ends. The CDR3 DNA reads as TGTGCCAGCAAAGCTTCTGAGACCCAGTACTTC. This sequence encodes CASKASETQYF.

V and J are TRBV28 and TRBJ1-5; 7 bases line up with TRBD1. The germline CDR1 and CDR2 sequences are MDHEN and SYDVKM. V lost 10 bases and J lost 1; bases outside the gene matches: 7. The CDR3 has 14 residues. This CDR3 is CATKRQGSNQPQHF. The CDR3 coding sequence is TGTGCCACCAAAAGACAGGGAAGCAATCAGCCCCAGCATTTT.

This clone was picked up a small number of times. The genes are TRBV2 and TRBJ1-2, with TRBD1 as a possible D gene (5 bases). This CDR3 has 13 amino acids. CDR1 is SNHLY and CDR2 is FYNNEI in the germline V gene. The ends were cut back, 8 bases at V and 0 bases at J, with 10 bases in the middle. In nucleotides, the CDR3 is TGTGCCAGCGCCATGACAGCTAACTATGGCTACACCTTC. Encoded protein: CASAMTANYGYTF.

The V call is TRBV19, the J call TRBJ1-5, with 9 bases lining up with TRBD1. Per the germline V gene, CDR1 is LNHDA and CDR2 is SQIVND (reference sequence). The CDR3 loop spans 15 amino acids. The trim removed 6 bases at V and 7 bases at J, leaving 10 bases unmatched. The CDR3 loop reads CASRRDRVGDQPQHF. The CDR3 bases are TGTGCCAGTAGGAGGGACAGGGTCGGTGACCAGCCCCAGCATTTT.

The chain has TRBV12-3 or TRBV12-4 and TRBJ1-1; the match to TRBD1 covers 7 bases. Losses at the gene ends were 0 bases for V and 10 bases for J; bases not matched to a gene: 5. The CDR3 has 13 amino acids. DNA for the CDR3: TGTGCCAGCAGTTTAGCGCACAGGGGTGTAGCTTTCTTT. This sequence encodes CASSLAHRGVAFF.

This clone was counted only a few times. The chain combines TRBV7-2 with TRBJ1-1; the D is unclear. V was pared by 6 bases and J by 4 bases, with 12 bases between. CDR1 is SGHTA, CDR2 FQGNSA, per germline. This CDR3 region has 13 residues. The CDR3 here is CASRQERVTEAFF. The CDR3 DNA reads as TGTGCCAGCAGGCAGGAGAGGGTCACTGAAGCTTTCTTT.

The chain has TRBV28 and TRBJ1-2; possibly TRBD1 for D (5 bases). Germline lookup yields CDR1 MDHEN and CDR2 SYDVKM. V was pared by 8 bases and J by 0 bases, with 7 bases between. The CDR3 has 12 residues. CDR3 nucleotides: TGTGCCAGCGGGGCTACTAACTATGGCTACACCTTC. It is translated as CASGATNYGYTF.

The J gene is TRBJ2-1, the V gene TRBV20-1; a weak D match, TRBD1 (5 bases). Germline CDR1 and CDR2: DFQATT and SNEGSKA (reference sequence). The CDR3 length is 11 residues. Trimming pared 3 bases from V and 9 bases from J, leaving 9 bases between. The CDR3 DNA sequence: TGCAGTGCTAGTGGTGGGGCTGAGCAGTTCTTC. Protein product: CSASGGAEQFF.

This clone was found a few times. The chain combines TRBV15 with TRBJ1-5; D is unclear. Trimming left V 0 bases short and J 1 base short, with 4 bases between. The CDR3 has 14 residues. CDR1 and CDR2 from the germline V gene are LNHNV and YYDKDF (reference sequence). CDR3 region: CATSRDGSNQPQHF. CDR3 nucleotide sequence: TGTGCCACCAGCAGAGACGGGAGCAATCAGCCCCAGCATTTT.

CDR3: CASSFSGSTEAFF. The CDR3 DNA follows: TGTGCCAGCAGTTTCTCGGGGTCCACTGAAGCTTTCTTT. The chain employs TRBV12-3 or TRBV12-4 and TRBJ1-1; no firm D call. The V and J ends lost 3 bases and 4 bases respectively, with 9 bases between them. The CDR3 runs to 13 residues.